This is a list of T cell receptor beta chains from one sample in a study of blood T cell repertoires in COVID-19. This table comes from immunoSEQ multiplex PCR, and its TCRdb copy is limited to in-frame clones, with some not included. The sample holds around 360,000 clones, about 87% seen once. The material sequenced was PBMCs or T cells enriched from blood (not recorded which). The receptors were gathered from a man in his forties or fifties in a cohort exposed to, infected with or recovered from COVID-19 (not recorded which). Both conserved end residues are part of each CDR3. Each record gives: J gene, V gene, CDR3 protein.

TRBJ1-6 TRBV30 CAWITRGGPYNSPLHF
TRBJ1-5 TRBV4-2 CASSQDHWAGGGNQPQHF
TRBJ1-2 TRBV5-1 CASSLWDNYHGYTF
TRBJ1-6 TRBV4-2 CASSPDRGNSPLHF
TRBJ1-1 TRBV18 CASSTRQGKSEAFF
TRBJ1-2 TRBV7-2 CASSLLRGVFYGYTF
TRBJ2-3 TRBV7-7 CASSIGTGPPDTQYF
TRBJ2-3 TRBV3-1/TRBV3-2 CASTKAGSTDTQYF
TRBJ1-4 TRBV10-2 CASSGLTGKDEKLFF
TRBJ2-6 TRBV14 CASSQDHSSGANVLTF
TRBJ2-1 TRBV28 CASSLRQGPYNEQFF
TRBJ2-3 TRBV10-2 CASSVREGLADTQYF
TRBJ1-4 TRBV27 CASSRGSVNEKLFF
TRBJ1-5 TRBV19 CASRTGGVYSNQPQHF
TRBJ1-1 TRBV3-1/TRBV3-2 CASSLLNTEAFF
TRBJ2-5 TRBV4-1 CASSHLAELGQETQYF
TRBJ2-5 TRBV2 CASSESTSGRGETQYF
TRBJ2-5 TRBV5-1 CASSLNRGRETQYF
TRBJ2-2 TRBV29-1 CSVSKGLNTGELFF
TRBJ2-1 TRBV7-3 CASRPTSGRGNEQFF
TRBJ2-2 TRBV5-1 CASSPEQSTGELFF
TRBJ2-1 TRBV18 CASSPPAGSDEQFF
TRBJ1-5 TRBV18 CASSLVGPQGNNQPQHF
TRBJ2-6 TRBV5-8 CASSLVGGASSGANVLTF
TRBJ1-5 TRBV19 CASNIGGPVRGQPQHF
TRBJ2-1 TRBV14 CASSQDSPTVDEQFF